The 14 T cell receptor beta chains in this list originate from one sample, sequenced in a study of OX40 agonist ivuxolimab in advanced cancers. The library was made by the immunoSEQ multiplex PCR assay. Entries here come from immuneACCESS through TCRdb and include only in-frame sequences with V and J called. Some clones fail to appear in such tables; in the studies checked, an unresolved V gene covers under half of the shortfall, and the cause of the remainder is unknown. The sample contains approximately 13,000 clones, around 80% of them found a single time. Clones ranked in the top ten supply 12% to 15% of the sample. The material sequenced was CD4+ or CD8+ T cells sorted from blood, taken in a trial of the OX40 agonist ivuxolimab. These receptors originate from an adult with an advanced solid tumor such as melanoma, head and neck, liver or kidney cancer.

The rearrangement joins TRBV4-1 to TRBJ1-2; D is perhaps TRBD1 (6 bases). Germline CDR1 reads MGHRA; CDR2 reads YSYEKL. With 4 bases removed from V and 7 bases from J, the gap between germline ends came to 19 bases. The CDR3 sequence is 15 residues long. In DNA form, the CDR3 reads TGCGCCAGCAGCCTCGGGGCGGGGGGCGCGGGTGGCTACACCTTC. Its translation is CASSLGAGGAGGYTF.

The rearrangement joins TRBV4-1 to TRBJ2-1; TRBD2 matches 8 bases. Germline V CDR1 and CDR2: MGHRA, YSYEKL. The CDR3 is made up of 16 amino acids. J gave up 0 bases and V 4 bases, and 5 bases lay outside the gene matches. The CDR3 region is CASSPGGASSYNEQFF. CDR3 coding DNA: TGCGCCAGCAGCCCCGGGGGGGCCTCCTCCTACAATGAGCAGTTCTTC.

The chain carries TRBV27 and TRBJ2-7; D uncertain. The V end was cut by 0 bases, the J end by 5 bases, with 11 bases between. The CDR3 is 14 residues long. Germline CDR1 and CDR2: MNHEY and SMNVEV (reference sequence). CDR3 region: CASSLSVGTNEQYF. In DNA form, the CDR3 reads TGTGCCAGCAGTTTATCGGTGGGAACGAACGAGCAGTACTTC.

J is TRBJ1-5 and V is TRBV19; D gene uncertain. V gave up 3 bases and J gave up 0 bases, with 18 bases separating them. This CDR3 has 18 amino acids. Germline V gene sequence: CDR1 LNHDA, CDR2 SQIVND (reference sequence). The CDR3 is CASSIRRADTYSNQPQHF. Here the CDR3 DNA reads TGTGCCAGTAGTATTCGGCGAGCCGATACTTATAGCAATCAGCCCCAGCATTTT.

The chain links TRBV2 to TRBJ1-1; the match to TRBD1 covers 11 bases. Germline CDR1 reads SNHLY; CDR2 reads FYNNEI. Trimming removed 6 bases from V and 1 base from J; junction bases left unmatched: 10. CDR3 length: 17 amino acids. The chain's CDR3 is CASRETGTGGWNTEAFF. In DNA, the CDR3 is TGTGCCAGCAGGGAGACCGGGACAGGGGGATGGAACACTGAAGCTTTCTTT.

The chain employs TRBV6-6 and TRBJ2-7, with TRBD1 matching 10 bases. Trimming cost V 6 bases and J 5 bases; bases outside gene matches: 7. This CDR3 has 14 amino acids. CDR1 and CDR2 (germline): MNHNY, SVGAGI (reference sequence). The CDR3 spells CASRAVTGGHEQYF. CDR3 nucleotide sequence: TGTGCCAGCAGGGCCGTGACAGGGGGCCACGAGCAGTACTTC.

This clone has a single count. The rearrangement links TRBV27 to TRBJ2-1; D remains unclear. This CDR3 is built from 15 residues. Germline CDR1 is MNHEY and CDR2 is SMNVEV (reference sequence). The ends were cut back, 5 bases at V and 0 bases at J, with 11 bases in the middle. This CDR3 is CASSIQVSSYNEQFF. Here the CDR3 DNA reads TGTGCCAGCAGTATCCAAGTTAGCTCCTACAATGAGCAGTTCTTC.

In this sample, this clone turned up once. The rearrangement links TRBV27 to TRBJ2-5; either TRBD1 or TRBD2 may fit D (5 bases each). The closer fit of TRBJ2-7 to the DNA end suggests the J call may be wrong. The CDR3 is 14 residues long. In germline, CDR1 is MNHEY, CDR2 SMNVEV (reference sequence). In nucleotides, the CDR3 is TGTGCCAGCAGCTGGGCCGGGACGGCCTACGAGCAGTACTTC. Translated: CASSWAGTAYEQYF.

The CDR3, as DNA: TGTGCCTCGGGGGGGGGTTCTGAAGCTTTCTTT. Translation: CASGGGSEAFF. V gene TRBV6-1 combines with J gene TRBJ1-1; a weak D match, TRBD1 (5 bases). The germline CDR1 and CDR2 sequences are MNHNS and SASEGT. V shed 11 bases and J shed 6 bases, with 13 bases lying between them. The CDR3 runs 11 residues.

The chain combines TRBV27 with TRBJ1-2; 7 bases fit TRBD1. Trimming at V came to 9 bases and at J to 5 bases, leaving 9 bases not matched to a gene. There are 13 residues in the CDR3. CDR1 and CDR2 from the germline V gene are MNHEY and SMNVEV (reference sequence). The CDR3 reads CASSEGAGYGYTF. The CDR3 coding sequence is TGTGCCAGTTCTGAGGGGGCCGGGTATGGCTACACCTTC.

This chain connects TRBV19 to TRBJ2-1, with 13 bases fitting TRBD2. The CDR3 has 15 amino acids. The trim removed 5 bases at V and 5 bases at J, leaving 3 bases unmatched. Germline V gene sequence: CDR1 LNHDA, CDR2 SQIVND (reference sequence). The CDR3: CASSPLAGGHNEQFF. For the CDR3, the DNA is TGTGCCAGTAGTCCACTAGCGGGAGGGCACAATGAGCAGTTCTTC.

The chain joins TRBV7-3 to TRBJ2-1, with 11 bases identical to TRBD2. Germline-derived CDR1 and CDR2 are SGHTA and FQGTGA. V lost 5 bases to trimming and J lost 5 bases; unmatched junction nucleotides: 8. CDR3 size: 16 residues. The DNA of the CDR3 is TGTGCCAGCAGCCGTCCGGGACTAGCGGCGAACAATGAGCAGTTCTTC. This codes for CASSRPGLAANNEQFF.

About this clone: The germline gene is not matched at one end of the junction; a read error may be the cause. This sequence joins TRBV7-7 and TRBJ2-5, with D maybe TRBD2 (6 bases). Germline V gene lookup returns CDR1 SSHAT and CDR2 FNYEAQ (reference sequence). The CDR3 is 15 amino acids. This chain's CDR3 is CASSLGPTRGETQYF. In DNA, the CDR3 is TGTGCTAGCAGCTTAGGGCCAACCCGGGGGGAGACCCAGTACTTC.

The V call is TRBV5-1, the J call TRBJ2-7; a possible D gene is TRBD1 (6 bases). The CDR3 covers 13 residues. The germline V and J ends were trimmed by 4 bases and 1 base, with 9 bases remaining between them. The V gene's germline CDR1 is SGHRS and CDR2 YFSETQ. The CDR3 loop reads CASSIGQSYEQYF. The DNA for the CDR3 is TGCGCCAGCAGCATAGGACAGTCCTACGAGCAGTACTTC. Supplemented by reference TRBV5-1 and TRBJ2-7, the full variable domain reads KAGVTQTPRYLIKTRGQQVTLSCSPISGHRSVSWYQQTPGQGLQFLFEYFSETQRNKGNFPGRFSGRQFSNSRSEMNVSTLELGDSALYLCASSIGQSYEQYFGPGTRLTVT.